Below are 4 T cell receptor beta chains sequenced from a single sample in a study of blood T cell repertoires in COVID-19. Produced via immunoSEQ multiplex PCR; TCRdb's table is partial and in-frame only. The sample includes 200,000 to 250,000 clones, 65% to 85% seen only once; the top ten take about 3.3%. The material sequenced was PBMCs or T cells enriched from blood (not recorded which). These receptor sequences come from a woman aged 55-70 years who had recovered from COVID-19.

The chain couples TRBV2 to TRBJ1-5; D gene unclear. The CDR3 loop spans 13 amino acids. CDR1 is SNHLY, CDR2 FYNNEI, per germline. V was pared by 2 bases and J by 7 bases, with 9 bases between. CDR3 protein: CASSELESQPQHF. DNA for the CDR3: TGTGCCAGCAGTGAACTAGAGAGCCAGCCCCAGCATTTT.

The genes are TRBV27 and TRBJ2-3; 11 nucleotides align to TRBD1. The CDR3 contains 15 residues. J lost 6 bases, V lost 4 bases, and 6 bases had no gene match. CDR1 is MNHEY and CDR2 is SMNVEV in the germline V gene (reference sequence). The CDR3, as DNA: TGTGCCAGCAGTTCCCGGGACAGGGGGATGGATACGCAGTATTTT. Encoded protein: CASSSRDRGMDTQYF.

J is TRBJ2-3 and V is TRBV30, with no clear D. CDR1 is GTSNPN, CDR2 SVGIG, per germline (reference sequence). The CDR3 contains 12 residues. V gave up 1 base and J gave up 4 bases, with 6 bases separating them. The CDR3 here is CAWSAGPDTQYF. The CDR3 region has the DNA TGTGCCTGGAGTGCGGGTCCAGATACGCAGTATTTT. The full variable domain, its missing parts supplied by reference TRBV30 and TRBJ2-3, is SQTIHQWPATLVQPVGSPLSLECTVEGTSNPNLYWYRQAAGRGLQLLFYSVGIGQISSEVPQNLSASRPQDRQFILSSKKLLLSDSGFYLCAWSAGPDTQYFGPGTRLTVL.

V usage is TRBV11-3 and J usage is TRBJ2-1; 9 bases fit TRBD2. With V trimmed by 2 bases and J by 7 bases, 6 bases remained unmatched. Germline V CDR1 and CDR2: SGHNT, YENEEA. This CDR3 has 15 residues. The CDR3 DNA reads as TGTGCCAGCAGCTTATTGGGACTAGCAGAAAATGAGCAGTTCTTC. Residues: CASSLLGLAENEQFF.